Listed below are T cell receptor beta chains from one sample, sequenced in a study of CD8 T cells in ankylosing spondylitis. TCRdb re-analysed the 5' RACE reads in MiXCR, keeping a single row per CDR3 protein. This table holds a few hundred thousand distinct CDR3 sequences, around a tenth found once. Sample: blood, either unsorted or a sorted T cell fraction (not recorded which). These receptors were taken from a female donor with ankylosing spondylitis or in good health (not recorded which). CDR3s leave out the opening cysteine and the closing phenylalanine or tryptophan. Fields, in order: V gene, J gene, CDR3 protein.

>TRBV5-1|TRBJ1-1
ASSLSRDMAPEAF
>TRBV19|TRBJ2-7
ATQTGTGSYEQY
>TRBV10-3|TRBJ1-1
AIRGDSGTEAF
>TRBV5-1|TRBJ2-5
ASSLAGRREETQY
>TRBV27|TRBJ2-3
ASSPTSGGEDTQY
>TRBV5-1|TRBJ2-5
ASSLGHVGRGREETQY
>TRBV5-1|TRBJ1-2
ASSPGTSFMDGYT
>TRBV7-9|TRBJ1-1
ASRRDREVTEAF
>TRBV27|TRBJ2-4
ASRGTGIAKNIQY
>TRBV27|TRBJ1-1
ASSLEGATTEAF
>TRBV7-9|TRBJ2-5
ASSFQGSQETQY
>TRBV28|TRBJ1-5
ASRSGQRGNQPQH
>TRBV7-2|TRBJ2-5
ASSLGTGQGKTQY
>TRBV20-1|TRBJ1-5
SARDTSPLQPQH
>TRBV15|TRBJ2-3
ATKRGVSYTDTQY
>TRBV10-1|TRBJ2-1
ASNSGQGTNEQF
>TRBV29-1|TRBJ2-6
SVEDRDGTSGANVLT
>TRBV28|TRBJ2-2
ASSSVTGLSTGELF
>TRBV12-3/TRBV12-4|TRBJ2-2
ASSLNSAGELF
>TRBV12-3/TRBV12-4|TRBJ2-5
AISRAAGETQY
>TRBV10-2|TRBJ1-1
ASSVETKLNTEAF
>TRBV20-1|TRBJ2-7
SASRQGTYEQY
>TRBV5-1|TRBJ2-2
ASKVVQAYTGELF